These T cell receptor beta chains were read from a single sample in a study of T cells in localized non-small cell lung cancer. Some clones are missing from TCRdb's copy, which holds only in-frame ones; the method was immunoSEQ multiplex PCR. The table includes about 53,000 clones, roughly 88% detected once. This material consisted of peripheral blood mononuclear cells, taken before any cancer treatment. The source of these receptors is a man aged 35 to 69 with stage III lung adenocarcinoma. Each CDR3 is given with its conserved first and last residue. D genes are given only for firm matches. Some rows have no size entry. The others give once, few or many, or a class for an expanded clone.

clone_size j_call d_call v_call cdr3_aa cdr3_nt
- TRBJ2-3 - TRBV19 CASTRVGNRATDTQYF TGTGCCAGTACCCGCGTAGGAAACAGGGCCACAGATACGCAGTATTTT
- TRBJ1-5 - TRBV6-5 CASRKADYSNQPQHF TGTGCCAGCAGGAAGGCCGATTATAGCAATCAGCCCCAGCATTTT
- TRBJ2-7 - TRBV12-5 CASGTTPSYEQYF TGTGCTAGTGGCACGACACCTTCCTACGAGCAGTACTTC
- TRBJ1-6 - TRBV2 CASSDYGAGGPPLHF TGTGCCAGCAGTGACTACGGGGCGGGAGGTCCACCCCTCCACTTT
- TRBJ1-5 - TRBV7-3 CASSLTEGQPQHF TGTGCCAGCAGCTTAACCGAGGGGCAGCCCCAGCATTTT
- TRBJ2-4 TRBD2 TRBV11-2 CASSSGTSGRAKAGIQYF TGTGCCAGCAGCTCCGGGACTAGCGGGAGGGCCAAGGCGGGCATTCAGTACTTC
- TRBJ1-2 - TRBV7-2 CASSPDRRRGYTF TGTGCCAGCAGCCCGGACAGACGACGGGGCTACACCTTC
- TRBJ2-1 - TRBV11-3 CASSSPGLSPNEQFF TGTGCCAGCAGCTCCCCGGGACTCTCCCCCAATGAGCAGTTCTTC
- TRBJ1-4 TRBD1 TRBV18 CASSPGQGFATNEKLFF TGTGCCAGCTCGCCGGGACAGGGTTTTGCAACTAATGAAAAACTGTTTTTT
few TRBJ1-2 TRBD1 TRBV29-1 CSVAVTGDYGYTF TGCAGCGTCGCTGTCACAGGGGACTATGGCTACACCTTC
- TRBJ1-4 - TRBV28 CASSSPGGGRNEKLFF TGTGCCAGCAGCTCCCCTGGGGGAGGAAGGAATGAAAAACTGTTTTTT
- TRBJ1-2 - TRBV6-1 CAGNRREGYGYTF TGTGCCGGCAATCGGCGAGAGGGTTATGGCTACACCTTC
- TRBJ1-1 TRBD1 TRBV10-3 CAISRTGPNTEAFF TGTGCCATCAGTAGGACAGGCCCGAACACTGAAGCTTTCTTT
- TRBJ2-2 TRBD1 TRBV6-5 CASSSRQGWGTGELFF TGTGCCAGCAGTTCGCGACAGGGGTGGGGCACCGGGGAGCTGTTTTTT
- TRBJ2-5 TRBD1 TRBV7-7 CASSLGQGQETQYF TGTGCCAGCAGCTTAGGACAGGGACAAGAGACCCAGTACTTC
- TRBJ2-7 - TRBV6-5 CASSPSGVGEQYF TGTGCCAGCAGTCCGAGCGGCGTGGGCGAGCAGTACTTC
- TRBJ2-2 - TRBV19 CASSTPGAQYTGELFF TGTGCCAGTAGTACCCCAGGGGCGCAGTACACCGGGGAGCTGTTTTTT
- TRBJ1-1 - TRBV11-3 CASSHHTEAFF TGTGCCAGCAGCCACCACACTGAAGCTTTCTTT
- TRBJ1-1 - TRBV11-3 CASSLDPNTEAFF TGTGCCAGCAGCTTGGACCCGAACACTGAAGCTTTCTTT
- TRBJ1-5 - TRBV6-1 CASSGQHYGPQHF TGTGCCAGCAGCGGACAGCATTACGGGCCCCAGCATTTT
- TRBJ2-5 TRBD2 TRBV5-4 CASSFGLAIEETQYF TGTGCCAGCAGCTTTGGACTAGCGATAGAAGAGACCCAGTACTTC
- TRBJ1-2 TRBD1 TRBV6-5 CASTATGKNYGYTF TGTGCCAGCACCGCGACAGGGAAGAACTATGGCTACACCTTC
- TRBJ1-5 - TRBV19 CASSIVSGGGFNQPQHF TGTGCCAGTAGTATAGTTTCAGGTGGGGGGTTTAATCAGCCCCAGCATTTT
- TRBJ1-5 - TRBV28 CASSLKGLTQHF TGTGCCAGCAGTTTGAAGGGTCTGACCCAGCATTTT
- TRBJ1-4 - TRBV9 CASSVGQSNEKLFF TGTGCCAGCAGCGTCGGACAGTCTAATGAAAAACTGTTTTTT
- TRBJ1-2 - TRBV6-5 CASRKTTNYGYTF TGTGCCAGCAGAAAGACAACTAACTATGGCTACACCTTC
- TRBJ1-6 - TRBV18 CASSSDLGGNNSPLHF TGTGCCAGCTCAAGCGACCTCGGGGGAAATAATTCACCCCTCCACTTT
- TRBJ2-2 - TRBV4-2 CASSQVGLAPNTGELFF TGTGCCAGCAGCCAAGTAGGCCTAGCGCCGAACACCGGGGAGCTGTTTTTT
- TRBJ2-5 - TRBV20-1 CSASQETQYF TGCAGTGCCTCTCAAGAGACCCAGTACTTC
once TRBJ1-2 - TRBV7-9 CASGTIYGYTF TGTGCCAGCGGAACGATCTATGGCTACACCTTC
- TRBJ2-3 - TRBV11-2 CASSLDQGAVGGQYF TGTGCCAGCAGCTTAGATCAAGGGGCGGTTGGGGGGCAGTATTTT
- TRBJ2-3 TRBD1 TRBV4-3 CASSQDPYGTEGENTQYF TGCGCCAGCAGCCAAGATCCCTACGGGACAGAGGGGGAAAATACGCAGTATTTT
few TRBJ1-1 - TRBV9 CASSVLTNTEAFF TGTGCCAGCAGCGTACTCACGAACACTGAAGCTTTCTTT
- TRBJ2-5 - TRBV6-1 CASSERTTLKTQYF TGTGCCAGCAGTGAAAGGACTACCTTAAAGACCCAGTACTTC
- TRBJ1-5 - TRBV19 CASSANSVSNQPQHF TGTGCCAGTAGTGCGAACAGTGTTAGCAATCAGCCCCAGCATTTT
- TRBJ2-7 TRBD1 TRBV13 CASSSGQGFLEQYF TGTGCCAGCAGCTCAGGACAGGGGTTTCTCGAGCAGTACTTC
once TRBJ2-3 - TRBV10-1 CASSDGTDTQYF TGCGCCAGCAGTGACGGCACAGATACGCAGTATTTT
few TRBJ2-5 TRBD2 TRBV30 CAWSVPTGGRETQYF TGTGCCTGGAGTGTACCGACGGGAGGCAGGGAGACCCAGTACTTC
- TRBJ2-5 TRBD1 TRBV9 CASSVAMTGGETQYF TGTGCCAGCAGCGTCGCCATGACAGGGGGAGAGACCCAGTACTTC
- TRBJ2-1 - TRBV5-8 CASSKGLSLENEQFF TGTGCCAGCAGCAAAGGACTATCGCTTGAGAATGAGCAGTTCTTC
- TRBJ2-3 - TRBV7-3 CASSFDSSTDTQYF TGTGCCAGCAGCTTTGACAGTAGCACAGATACGCAGTATTTT
few TRBJ2-2 TRBD1 TRBV4-2 CASSQETGSGELFF TGTGCCAGCAGCCAAGAGACAGGGTCCGGGGAGCTGTTTTTT
- TRBJ2-3 - TRBV19 CASSISRTDTQYF TGTGCCAGTAGTATCAGTCGAACAGATACGCAGTATTTT
- TRBJ2-5 TRBD2 TRBV6-6 CASSPTSTQETQYF TGTGCCAGCAGCCCGACTAGCACCCAAGAGACCCAGTACTTC
- TRBJ2-3 TRBD2 TRBV5-1 CASSTLAGGTDTQYF TGCGCCAGCAGCACACTAGCGGGAGGGACAGATACGCAGTATTTT
- TRBJ2-1 - TRBV14 CASSQVHEQFF TGTGCCAGCAGCCAAGTCCATGAGCAGTTCTTC
- TRBJ2-1 - TRBV7-8 CASSLDIPEQFF TGTGCCAGCAGCTTAGATATCCCTGAGCAGTTCTTC
few TRBJ2-7 TRBD1 TRBV19 CASSPTGVASYEQYF TGTGCCAGTAGTCCTACAGGGGTGGCCTCCTACGAGCAGTACTTC
- TRBJ1-4 TRBD1 TRBV10-2 CASSESAGGGTNEKLFF TGCGCCAGCAGTGAGTCTGCAGGGGGCGGAACTAATGAAAAACTGTTTTTT
- TRBJ2-5 - TRBV14 CASSQNSQETQYF TGTGCCAGCAGCCAAAATTCGCAAGAGACCCAGTACTTC
- TRBJ2-7 - TRBV5-5 CASSLEPAYEQYF TGTGCCAGCAGCTTGGAGCCAGCCTACGAGCAGTACTTC
- TRBJ1-3 - TRBV30 CAWSDNSGNTIYF TGTGCCTGGAGTGACAACTCTGGAAACACCATATATTTT
- TRBJ2-1 - TRBV2 CASSEQSSGRGWQFF TGTGCCAGCAGTGAACAGTCGTCGGGCCGCGGTTGGCAGTTCTTC
- TRBJ2-2 - TRBV7-3 CASSLQITGELFF TGTGCCAGCAGCTTACAGATCACCGGGGAGCTGTTTTTT
- TRBJ1-1 - TRBV19 CASSIAPPEAFF TGTGCCAGTAGTATAGCCCCACCAGAGGCTTTCTTT